This T cell receptor (beta chain) is from a study of PD-1 blockade in classical Hodgkin lymphoma. Regarding the study as a whole: Some patients began nivolumab under 1 year after ASCT. These patients were excluded from later analyses. Newly diagnosed patients were reported to exhibit reduced baseline TCR diversity relative to healthy donors.

Relapse after autologous stem cell transplantation occurred in every patient, and brentuximab vedotin exposure varied. A note on this clone: The antigen is unknown.

The protocol was immunoSEQ multiplex PCR, while the TCRdb copy is restricted to in-frame clones and leaves out a portion. This table holds about 9,600 clones, more than 85% found once. The CDR3 spans 16 residues. After removal of 11 bases from V and 0 bases from J, the junction contained 11 bases not matched to a gene. Germline V gene data show CDR1 as ENHRY and CDR2 as SYGVKD. The receptor comes from a human donor with classical Hodgkin lymphoma. The chain employs TRBV10-3 and TRBJ2-7; TRBD2 agrees at 12 bases. This material consisted of peripheral blood mononuclear cells (PBMCs), taken at baseline. CDR3 nucleotide sequence: TGTGCCGCCGGACAGGGACTAGCGGGCAACTCCTACGAGCAGTACTTC. It is translated as CAAGQGLAGNSYEQYF.